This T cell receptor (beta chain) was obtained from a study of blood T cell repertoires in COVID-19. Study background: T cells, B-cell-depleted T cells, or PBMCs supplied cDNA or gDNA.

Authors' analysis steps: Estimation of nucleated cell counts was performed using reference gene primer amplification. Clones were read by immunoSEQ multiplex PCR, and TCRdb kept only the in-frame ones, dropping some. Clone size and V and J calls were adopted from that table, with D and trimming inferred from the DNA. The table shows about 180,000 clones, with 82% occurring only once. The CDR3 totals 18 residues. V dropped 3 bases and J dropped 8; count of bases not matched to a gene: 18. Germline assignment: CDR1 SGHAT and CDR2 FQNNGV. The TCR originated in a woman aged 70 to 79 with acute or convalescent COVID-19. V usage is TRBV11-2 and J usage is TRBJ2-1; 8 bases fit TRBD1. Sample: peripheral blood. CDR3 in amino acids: CASSFGRGRMGTIHEQFF. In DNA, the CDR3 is TGTGCCAGCAGCTTCGGCAGGGGGCGGATGGGCACAATTCATGAGCAGTTCTTC.